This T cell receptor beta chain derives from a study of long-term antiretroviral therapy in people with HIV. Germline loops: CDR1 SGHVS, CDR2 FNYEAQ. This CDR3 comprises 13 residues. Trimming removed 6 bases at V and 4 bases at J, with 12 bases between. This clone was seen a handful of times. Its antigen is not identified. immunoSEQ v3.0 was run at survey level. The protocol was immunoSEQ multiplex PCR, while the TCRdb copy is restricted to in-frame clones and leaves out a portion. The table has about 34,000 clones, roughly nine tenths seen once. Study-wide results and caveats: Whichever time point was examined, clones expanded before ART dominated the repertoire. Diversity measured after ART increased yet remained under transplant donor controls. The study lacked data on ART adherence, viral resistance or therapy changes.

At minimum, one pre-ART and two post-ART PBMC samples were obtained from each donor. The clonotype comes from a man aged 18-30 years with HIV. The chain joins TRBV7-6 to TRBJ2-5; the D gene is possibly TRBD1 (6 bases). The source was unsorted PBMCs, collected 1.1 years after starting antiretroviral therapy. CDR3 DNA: TGTGCCAGCAGTAACAGGGTTGGAGAGACCCAGTACTTC. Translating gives CASSNRVGETQYF.